The T cell receptor beta chain described here comes from a study of human T cells and chemical hapten exposure. Overall study results and limits: No shift was seen in TCRs above 1 in 1000 frequency with DPC sensitization.

Regarding time point: healthy volunteer bleed at 6 weeks. Total RNA came from unfractionated whole blood. TCRdb reprocessed the RACE reads with MiXCR, giving one entry per CDR3 protein. This table holds approximately 84,000 distinct CDR3 sequences, over 8.5% found once. Trimming left V 0 bases short and J 5 bases short, with 11 bases between. Germline V CDR1 and CDR2: LNHDA, SQIVND (reference sequence). The CDR3 runs 15 residues. As regards this clonotype: The antigen remains undetermined.

Sample: whole blood. The J gene is TRBJ1-5, the V gene TRBV19, with a tentative D call TRBD1 (6 bases). The clonotype originates from a male donor in good health. Some clones in this sample may be carry-over from other donors' samples. The CDR3 DNA is TGTGCCAGTAGTATAGAAACAGGGCTTCATCAGCCCCAGCATTTT. Its translation is CASSIETGLHQPQHF.